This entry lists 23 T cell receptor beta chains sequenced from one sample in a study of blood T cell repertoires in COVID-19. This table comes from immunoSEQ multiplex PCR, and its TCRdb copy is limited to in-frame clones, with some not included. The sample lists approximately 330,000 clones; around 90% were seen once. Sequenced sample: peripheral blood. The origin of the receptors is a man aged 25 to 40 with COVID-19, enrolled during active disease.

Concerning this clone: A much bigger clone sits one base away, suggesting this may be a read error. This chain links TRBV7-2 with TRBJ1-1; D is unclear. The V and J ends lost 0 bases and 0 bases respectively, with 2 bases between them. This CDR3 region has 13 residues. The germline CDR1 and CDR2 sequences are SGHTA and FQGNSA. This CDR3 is CASSLAMNTEAFF. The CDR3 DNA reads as TGTGCCAGCAGCTTAGCCATGAACACTGAAGCTTTCTTT.

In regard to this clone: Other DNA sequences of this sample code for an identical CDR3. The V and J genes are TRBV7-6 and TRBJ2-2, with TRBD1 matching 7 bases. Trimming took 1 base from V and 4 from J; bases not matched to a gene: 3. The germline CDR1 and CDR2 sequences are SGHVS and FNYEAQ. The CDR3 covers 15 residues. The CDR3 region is CASSLGQGGTGELFF. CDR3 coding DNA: TGTGCCAGCAGCTTAGGACAGGGTGGCACCGGGGAGCTGTTTTTT.

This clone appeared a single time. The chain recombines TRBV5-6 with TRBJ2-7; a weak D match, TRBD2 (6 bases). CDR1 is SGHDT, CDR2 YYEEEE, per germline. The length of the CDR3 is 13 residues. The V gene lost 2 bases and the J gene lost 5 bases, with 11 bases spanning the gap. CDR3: CASSFGSYNEQYF. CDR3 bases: TGTGCCAGCAGCTTCGGGAGCTACAACGAGCAGTACTTC.

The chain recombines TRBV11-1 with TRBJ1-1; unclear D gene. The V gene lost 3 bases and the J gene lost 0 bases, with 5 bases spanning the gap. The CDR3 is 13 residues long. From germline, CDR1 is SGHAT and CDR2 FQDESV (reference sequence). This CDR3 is CASSFSLNTEAFF. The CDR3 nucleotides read TGTGCCAGCAGCTTTAGTTTGAACACTGAAGCTTTCTTT.

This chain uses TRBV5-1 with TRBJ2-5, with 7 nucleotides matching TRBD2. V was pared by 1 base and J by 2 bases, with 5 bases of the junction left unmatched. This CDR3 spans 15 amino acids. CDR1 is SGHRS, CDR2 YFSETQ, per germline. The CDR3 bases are TGCGCCAGCAGCTTGCCGGGGGGAGTACAAGAGACCCAGTACTTC. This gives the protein CASSLPGGVQETQYF.

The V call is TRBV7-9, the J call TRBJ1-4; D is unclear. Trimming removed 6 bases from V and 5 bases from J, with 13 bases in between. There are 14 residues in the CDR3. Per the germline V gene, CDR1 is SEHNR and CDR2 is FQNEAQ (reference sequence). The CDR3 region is CASSSGSLNEKLFF. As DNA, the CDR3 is TGTGCCAGCAGTTCCGGGTCGTTGAATGAAAAACTGTTTTTT.

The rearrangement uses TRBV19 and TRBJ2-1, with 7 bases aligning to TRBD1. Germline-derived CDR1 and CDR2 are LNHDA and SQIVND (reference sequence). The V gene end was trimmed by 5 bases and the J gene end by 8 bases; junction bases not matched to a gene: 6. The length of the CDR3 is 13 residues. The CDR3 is CASSPGQNHEQFF. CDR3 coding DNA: TGTGCCAGTAGTCCGGGACAGAACCATGAGCAGTTCTTC.

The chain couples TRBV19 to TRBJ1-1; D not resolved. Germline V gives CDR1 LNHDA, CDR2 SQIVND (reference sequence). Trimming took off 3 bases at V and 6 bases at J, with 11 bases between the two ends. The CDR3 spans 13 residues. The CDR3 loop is CASSIAQVAEAFF. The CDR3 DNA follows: TGTGCCAGTAGTATCGCGCAGGTAGCTGAAGCTTTCTTT.

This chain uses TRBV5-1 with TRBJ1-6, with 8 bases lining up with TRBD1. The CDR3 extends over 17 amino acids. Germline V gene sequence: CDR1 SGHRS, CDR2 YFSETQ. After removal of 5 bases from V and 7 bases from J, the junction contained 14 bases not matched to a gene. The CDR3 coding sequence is TGCGCCAGCAGACGTTCGGAGGCGACAGGGGAGAATTCACCCCTCCACTTT. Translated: CASRRSEATGENSPLHF.

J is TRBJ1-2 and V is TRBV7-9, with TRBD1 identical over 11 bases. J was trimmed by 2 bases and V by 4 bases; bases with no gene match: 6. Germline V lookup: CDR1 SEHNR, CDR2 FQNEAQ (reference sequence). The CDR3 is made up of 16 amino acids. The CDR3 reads CASSSRDRGSNYGYTF. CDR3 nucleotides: TGTGCCAGCAGCTCTCGGGACAGGGGGTCCAACTATGGCTACACCTTC.

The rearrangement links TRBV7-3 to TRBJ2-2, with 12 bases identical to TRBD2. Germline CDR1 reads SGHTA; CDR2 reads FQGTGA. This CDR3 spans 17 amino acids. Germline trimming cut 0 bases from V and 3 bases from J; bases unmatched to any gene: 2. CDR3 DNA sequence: TGTGCCAGCAGCTTAACTCGACTAGCGGGGGACACCGGGGAGCTGTTTTTT. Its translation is CASSLTRLAGDTGELFF.

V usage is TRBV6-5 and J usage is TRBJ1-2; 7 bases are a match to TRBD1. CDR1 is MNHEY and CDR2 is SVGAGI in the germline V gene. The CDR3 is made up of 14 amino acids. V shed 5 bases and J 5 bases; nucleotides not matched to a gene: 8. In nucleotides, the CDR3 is TGTGCCAGCAGTACAAACAGGGGAGAGTATGGCTACACCTTC. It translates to CASSTNRGEYGYTF.

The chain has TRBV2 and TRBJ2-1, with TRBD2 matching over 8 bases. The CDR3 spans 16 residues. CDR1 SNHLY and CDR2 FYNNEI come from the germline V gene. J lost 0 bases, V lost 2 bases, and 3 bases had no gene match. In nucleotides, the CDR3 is TGTGCCAGCAGTGAAAAAGCGGGGGCCTCCTACAATGAGCAGTTCTTC. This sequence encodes CASSEKAGASYNEQFF. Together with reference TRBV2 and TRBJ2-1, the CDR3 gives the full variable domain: EPEVTQTPSHQVTQMGQEVILRCVPISNHLYFYWYRQILGQKVEFLVSFYNNEISEKSEIFDDQFSVERPDGSNFTLKIRSTKLEDSAMYFCASSEKAGASYNEQFFGPGTRLTVL.

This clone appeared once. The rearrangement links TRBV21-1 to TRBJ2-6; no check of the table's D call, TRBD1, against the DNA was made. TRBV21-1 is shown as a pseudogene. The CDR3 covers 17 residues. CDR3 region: CASLPQGIPSGANVLTF. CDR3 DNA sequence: TGTGCCAGTCTTCCACAGGGGATTCCCTCTGGGGCCAACGTCCTGACTTTC.

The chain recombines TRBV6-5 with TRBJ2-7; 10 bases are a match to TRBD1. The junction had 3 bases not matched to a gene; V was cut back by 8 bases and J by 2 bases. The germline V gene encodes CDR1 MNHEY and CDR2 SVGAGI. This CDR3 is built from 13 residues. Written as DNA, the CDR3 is TGTGCCAGCGGACAGGGGGATACCTACGAGCAGTACTTC. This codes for CASGQGDTYEQYF.

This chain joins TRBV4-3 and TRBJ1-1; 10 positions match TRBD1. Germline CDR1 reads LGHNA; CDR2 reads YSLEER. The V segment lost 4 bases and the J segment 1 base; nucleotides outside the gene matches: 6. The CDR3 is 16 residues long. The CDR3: CASSPGQGGQNTEAFF. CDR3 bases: TGCGCCAGCAGCCCAGGACAGGGGGGTCAGAACACTGAAGCTTTCTTT.

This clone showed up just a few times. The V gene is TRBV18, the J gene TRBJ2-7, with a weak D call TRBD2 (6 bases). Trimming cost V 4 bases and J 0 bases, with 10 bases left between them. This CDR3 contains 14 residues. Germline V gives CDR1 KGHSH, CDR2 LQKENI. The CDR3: CASSLGTVSYEQYF. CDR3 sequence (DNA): TGTGCCAGCTCACTTGGGACTGTCTCCTACGAGCAGTACTTC. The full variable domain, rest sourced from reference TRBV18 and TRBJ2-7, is NAGVMQNPRHLVRRRGQEARLRCSPMKGHSHVYWYRQLPEEGLKFMVYLQKENIIDESGMPKERFSAEFPKEGPSILRIQQVVRGDSAAYFCASSLGTVSYEQYFGPGTRLTVT.

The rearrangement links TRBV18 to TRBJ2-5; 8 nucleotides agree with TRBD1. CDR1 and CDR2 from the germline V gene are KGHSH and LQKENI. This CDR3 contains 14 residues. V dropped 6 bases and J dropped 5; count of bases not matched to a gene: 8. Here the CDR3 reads CASSRTGWWETQYF. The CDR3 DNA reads TGTGCCAGCTCTCGGACAGGGTGGTGGGAGACCCAGTACTTC.

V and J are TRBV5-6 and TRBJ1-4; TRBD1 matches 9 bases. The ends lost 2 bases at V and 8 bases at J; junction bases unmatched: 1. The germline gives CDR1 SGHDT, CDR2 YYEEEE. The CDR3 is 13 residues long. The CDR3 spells CASSLGTGEKLFF. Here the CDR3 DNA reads TGTGCCAGCAGCTTAGGGACAGGGGAAAAACTGTTTTTT.

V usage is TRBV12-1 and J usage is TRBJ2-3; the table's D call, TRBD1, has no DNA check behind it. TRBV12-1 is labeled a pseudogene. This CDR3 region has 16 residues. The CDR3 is CASSFVWGRITDTQYF. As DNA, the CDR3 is TGTGCCAGCAGCTTTGTTTGGGGGCGTATCACAGATACGCAGTATTTT.

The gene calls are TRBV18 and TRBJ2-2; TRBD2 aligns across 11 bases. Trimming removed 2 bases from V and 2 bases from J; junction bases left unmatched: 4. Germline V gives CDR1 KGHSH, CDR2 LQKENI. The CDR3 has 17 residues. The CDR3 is CASSPTSGSSNTGELFF. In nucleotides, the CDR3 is TGTGCCAGCTCACCAACTAGCGGGAGCTCCAACACCGGGGAGCTGTTTTTT.

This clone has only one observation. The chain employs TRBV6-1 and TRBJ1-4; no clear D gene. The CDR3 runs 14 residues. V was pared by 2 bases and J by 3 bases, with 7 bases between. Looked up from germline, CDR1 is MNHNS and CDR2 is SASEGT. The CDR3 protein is CASSESAANEKLFF. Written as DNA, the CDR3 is TGTGCCAGCAGTGAATCAGCGGCTAATGAAAAACTGTTTTTT.

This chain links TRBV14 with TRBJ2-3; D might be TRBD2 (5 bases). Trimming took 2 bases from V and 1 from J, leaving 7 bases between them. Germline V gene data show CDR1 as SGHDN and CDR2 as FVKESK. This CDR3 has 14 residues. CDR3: CASSQQRGTDTQYF. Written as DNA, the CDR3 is TGTGCCAGCAGCCAACAGAGGGGCACAGATACGCAGTATTTT. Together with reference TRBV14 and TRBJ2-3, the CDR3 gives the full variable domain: EAGVTQFPSHSVIEKGQTVTLRCDPISGHDNLYWYRRVMGKEIKFLLHFVKESKQDESGMPNNRFLAERTGGTYSTLKVQPAELEDSGVYFCASSQQRGTDTQYFGPGTRLTVL.